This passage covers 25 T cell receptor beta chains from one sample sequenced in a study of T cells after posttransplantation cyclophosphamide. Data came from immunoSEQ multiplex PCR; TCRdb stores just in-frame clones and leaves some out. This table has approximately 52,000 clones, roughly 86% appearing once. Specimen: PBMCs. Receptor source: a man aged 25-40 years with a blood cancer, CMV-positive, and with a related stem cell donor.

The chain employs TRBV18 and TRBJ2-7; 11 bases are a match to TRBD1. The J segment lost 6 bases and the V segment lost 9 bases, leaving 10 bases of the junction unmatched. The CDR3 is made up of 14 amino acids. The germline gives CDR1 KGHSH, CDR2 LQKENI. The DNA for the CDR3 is TGTGCCAGTTCCCAAGGGGACAGGGGGACCGAGCAGTACTTC. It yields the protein CASSQGDRGTEQYF.

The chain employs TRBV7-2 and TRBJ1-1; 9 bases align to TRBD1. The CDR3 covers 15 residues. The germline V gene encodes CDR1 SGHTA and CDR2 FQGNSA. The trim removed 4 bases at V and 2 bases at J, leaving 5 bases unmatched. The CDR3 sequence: CASSYTGGLNTEAFF. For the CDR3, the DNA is TGTGCCAGCAGCTATACAGGGGGCTTAAACACTGAAGCTTTCTTT.

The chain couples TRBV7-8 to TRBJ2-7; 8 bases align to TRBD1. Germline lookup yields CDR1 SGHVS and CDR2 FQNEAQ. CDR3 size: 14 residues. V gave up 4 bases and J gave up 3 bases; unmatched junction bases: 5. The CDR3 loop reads CASSYRQGFYEQYF. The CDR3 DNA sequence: TGTGCCAGCAGCTACAGACAGGGGTTCTACGAGCAGTACTTC.

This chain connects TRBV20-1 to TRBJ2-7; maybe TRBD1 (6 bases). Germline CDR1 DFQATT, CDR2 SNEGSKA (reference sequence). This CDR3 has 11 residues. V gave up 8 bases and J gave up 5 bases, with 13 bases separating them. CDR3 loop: CSPKQGNEQYF. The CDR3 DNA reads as TGCAGTCCAAAACAGGGTAACGAGCAGTACTTC.

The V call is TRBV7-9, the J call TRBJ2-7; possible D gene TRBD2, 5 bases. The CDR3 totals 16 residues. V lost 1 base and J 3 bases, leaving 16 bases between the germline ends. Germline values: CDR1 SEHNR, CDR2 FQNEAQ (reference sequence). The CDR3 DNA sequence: TGTGCCAGCAGCTTAGGGGTCCAAAGAGGGCTCTACGAGCAGTACTTC. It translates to CASSLGVQRGLYEQYF.

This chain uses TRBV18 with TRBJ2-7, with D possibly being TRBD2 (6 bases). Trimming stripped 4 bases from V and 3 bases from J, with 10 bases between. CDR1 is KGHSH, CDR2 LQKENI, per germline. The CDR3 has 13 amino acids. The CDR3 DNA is TGTGCCAGCTCACTAGCGGAAGACTACGAGCAGTACTTC. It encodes CASSLAEDYEQYF.

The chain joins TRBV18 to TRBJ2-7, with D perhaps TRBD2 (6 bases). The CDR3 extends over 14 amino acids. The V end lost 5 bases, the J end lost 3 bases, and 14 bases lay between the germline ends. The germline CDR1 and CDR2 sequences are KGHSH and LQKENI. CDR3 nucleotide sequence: TGTGCCAGCTCAACGGGGACTGGAAACTACGAGCAGTACTTC. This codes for CASSTGTGNYEQYF.

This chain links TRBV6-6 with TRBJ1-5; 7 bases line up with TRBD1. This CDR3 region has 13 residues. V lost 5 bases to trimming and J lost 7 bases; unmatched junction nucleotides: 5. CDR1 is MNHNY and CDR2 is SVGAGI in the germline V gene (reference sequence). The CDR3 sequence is CASSPGGLQPQHF. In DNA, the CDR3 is TGTGCCAGCAGTCCAGGGGGGCTACAGCCCCAGCATTTT.

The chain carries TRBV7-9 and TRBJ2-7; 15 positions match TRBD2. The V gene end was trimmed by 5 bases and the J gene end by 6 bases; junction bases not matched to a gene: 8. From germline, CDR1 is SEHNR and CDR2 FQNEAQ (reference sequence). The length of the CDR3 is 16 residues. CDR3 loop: CASSLRTSGREGEQYF. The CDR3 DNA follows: TGTGCCAGCAGCCTCAGGACTAGCGGGAGGGAGGGCGAGCAGTACTTC.

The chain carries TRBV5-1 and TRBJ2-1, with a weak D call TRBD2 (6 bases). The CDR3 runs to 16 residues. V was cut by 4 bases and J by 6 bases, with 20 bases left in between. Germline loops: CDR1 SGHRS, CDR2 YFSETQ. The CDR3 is CASSPARDLGPNEQFF. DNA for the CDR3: TGCGCCAGCAGCCCCGCGCGGGATTTAGGACCCAATGAGCAGTTCTTC.

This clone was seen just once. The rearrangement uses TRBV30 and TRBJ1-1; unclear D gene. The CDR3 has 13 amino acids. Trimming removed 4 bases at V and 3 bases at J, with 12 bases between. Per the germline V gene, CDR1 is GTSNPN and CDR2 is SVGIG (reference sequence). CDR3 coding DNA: TGTGCCTGGACATTTAACTTGGACACTGAAGCTTTCTTT. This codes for CAWTFNLDTEAFF.

The CDR3 bases are TGTGCCAGCAGTTTCACGACAGGGAATGGCTACACCTTC. Translated, it gives CASSFTTGNGYTF. The rearrangement uses TRBV27 and TRBJ1-2; TRBD1 matches 7 bases. This CDR3 has 13 amino acids. V lost 3 bases, J lost 6 bases, and 4 bases stayed unmatched. CDR1 and CDR2 (germline): MNHEY, SMNVEV (reference sequence).

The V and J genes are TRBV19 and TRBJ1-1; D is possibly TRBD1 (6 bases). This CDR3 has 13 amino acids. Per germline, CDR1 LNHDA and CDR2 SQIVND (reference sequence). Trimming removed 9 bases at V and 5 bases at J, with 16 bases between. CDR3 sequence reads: CASGEGVVTEAFF. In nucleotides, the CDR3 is TGTGCCAGCGGGGAGGGGGTGGTAACTGAAGCTTTCTTT.

The chain's CDR3 is CASSLGEVGLAGKGVKETQYF. DNA for the CDR3: TGTGCCAGCAGCTTAGGGGAAGTGGGACTAGCGGGAAAAGGGGTTAAAGAGACCCAGTACTTC. V and J are TRBV13 and TRBJ2-5; 13 nucleotides line up with TRBD2. V lost 0 bases, J lost 3 bases, and 16 bases stayed unmatched. The CDR3 contains 21 residues. CDR1 and CDR2 (germline): PRHDT, FYEKMQ (reference sequence).

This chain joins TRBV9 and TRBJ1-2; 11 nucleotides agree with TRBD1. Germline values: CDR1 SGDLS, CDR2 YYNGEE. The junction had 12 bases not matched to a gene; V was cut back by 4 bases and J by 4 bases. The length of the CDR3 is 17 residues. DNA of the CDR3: TGTGCCAGCAGCCCGAGGCCGGGACAGGGGGGGGCCTATGGCTACACCTTC. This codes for CASSPRPGQGGAYGYTF.

In DNA, the CDR3 is TGTGCCAGCAGCCAAGTACCAGCCAGGGCCATAGGATTCACAGATACGCAGTATTTT. As protein: CASSQVPARAIGFTDTQYF. The chain joins TRBV14 to TRBJ2-3; possible D gene TRBD1, 5 bases. This CDR3 comprises 19 residues. The germline V and J ends were trimmed by 1 base and 2 bases, with 22 bases remaining between them. In germline, CDR1 is SGHDN, CDR2 FVKESK.

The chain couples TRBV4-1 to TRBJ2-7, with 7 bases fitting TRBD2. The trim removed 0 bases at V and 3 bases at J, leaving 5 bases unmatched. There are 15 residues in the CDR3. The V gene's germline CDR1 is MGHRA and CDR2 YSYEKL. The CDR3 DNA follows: TGCGCCAGCAGCCAAGATGAGACTAGCAGCTACGAGCAGTACTTC. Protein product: CASSQDETSSYEQYF.

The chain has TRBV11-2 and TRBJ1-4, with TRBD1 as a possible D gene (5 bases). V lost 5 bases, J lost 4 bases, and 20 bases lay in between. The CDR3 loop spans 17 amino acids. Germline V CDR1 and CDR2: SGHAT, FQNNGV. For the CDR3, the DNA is TGTGCCAGCAGCCACGGGAGCCTTCTGAGGGGTAATGAAAAACTGTTTTTT. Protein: CASSHGSLLRGNEKLFF.

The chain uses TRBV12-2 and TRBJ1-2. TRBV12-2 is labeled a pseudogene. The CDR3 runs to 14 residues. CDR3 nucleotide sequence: TGTGCAAGTCGCTTAGAGCCCGAGAACTATGGCTACACCTTC. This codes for CASRLEPENYGYTF.

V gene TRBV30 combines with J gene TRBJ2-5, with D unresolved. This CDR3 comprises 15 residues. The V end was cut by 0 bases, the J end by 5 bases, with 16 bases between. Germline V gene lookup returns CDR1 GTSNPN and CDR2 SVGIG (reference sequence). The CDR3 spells CAWSVQKVLRETQYF. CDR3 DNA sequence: TGTGCCTGGAGTGTACAGAAGGTTTTACGGGAGACCCAGTACTTC. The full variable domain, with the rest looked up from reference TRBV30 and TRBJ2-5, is SQTIHQWPATLVQPVGSPLSLECTVEGTSNPNLYWYRQAAGRGLQLLFYSVGIGQISSEVPQNLSASRPQDRQFILSSKKLLLSDSGFYLCAWSVQKVLRETQYFGPGTRLLVL.

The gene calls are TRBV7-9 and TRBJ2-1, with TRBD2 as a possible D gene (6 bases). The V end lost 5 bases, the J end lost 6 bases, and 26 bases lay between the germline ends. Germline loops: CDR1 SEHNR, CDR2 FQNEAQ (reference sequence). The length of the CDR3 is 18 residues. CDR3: CASSPSEGLMKISNEQFF. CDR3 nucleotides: TGTGCCAGCAGCCCATCCGAGGGACTCATGAAGATCTCCAATGAGCAGTTCTTC.

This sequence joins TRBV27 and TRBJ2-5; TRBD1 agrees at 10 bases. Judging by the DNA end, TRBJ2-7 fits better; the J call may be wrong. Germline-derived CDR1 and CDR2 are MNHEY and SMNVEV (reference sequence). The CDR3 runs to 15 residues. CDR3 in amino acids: CASSPIGDRGSEQYF. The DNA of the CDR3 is TGTGCCAGCAGTCCGATCGGGGACAGGGGAAGCGAGCAGTACTTC.

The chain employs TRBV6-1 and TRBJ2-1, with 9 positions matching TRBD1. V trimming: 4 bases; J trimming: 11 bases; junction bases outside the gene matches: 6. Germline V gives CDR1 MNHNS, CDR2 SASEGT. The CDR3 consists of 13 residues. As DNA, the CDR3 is TGTGCCAGCAGTGGGGACAGGGTCGTTCAGCAGTTCTTC. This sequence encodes CASSGDRVVQQFF.

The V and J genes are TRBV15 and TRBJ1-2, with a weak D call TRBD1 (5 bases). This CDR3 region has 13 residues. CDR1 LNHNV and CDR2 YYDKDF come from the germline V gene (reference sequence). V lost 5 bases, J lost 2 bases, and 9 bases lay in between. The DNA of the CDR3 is TGTGCCACCAGCGGCAGGGTGAACTATGGCTACACCTTC. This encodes CATSGRVNYGYTF.

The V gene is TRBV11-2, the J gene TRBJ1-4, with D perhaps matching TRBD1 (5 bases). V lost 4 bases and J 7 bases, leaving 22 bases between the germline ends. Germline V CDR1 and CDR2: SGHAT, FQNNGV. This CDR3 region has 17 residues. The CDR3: CASSSGQAGLFGEKLFF. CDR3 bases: TGTGCCAGCAGCTCGGGGCAGGCGGGGCTTTTCGGTGAAAAACTGTTTTTT.